This T cell receptor (beta chain) was sequenced in a study of control samples from healthy donors and cancer patients (dated by TCRdb to 2019 to 2021). This clone came up once. No cognate antigen has been identified for it. Qualities for individual bases were not recorded, and no much larger clone is one base off. The CDR3, from cysteine to phenylalanine, totals 14 residues. The sequence is cut down to CDR3 DNA, 42 bases in frame from base 1. The V end gives up 7 bases and the J end 2 bases, leaving 6 bases in the junction not matched to a gene. The germline V gene gives CDR1 as MRHNA and CDR2 as SNTAGT. Library construction relied on the immunoSEQ multiplex PCR assay. Sourced from immuneACCESS, this table was stored by TCRdb with only in-frame sequences that have V and J called. A share of the clones is absent; for the studies checked, an unresolved V gene accounts for under half, and the remainder has no known explanation. Here the sample has about 55,000 clones; roughly 95% occur a single time. The ten largest clones represent around 1% of the sample.

This receptor was obtained from a woman younger than 35 in good health. Source material: blood. This chain joins TRBV6-4 to TRBJ2-7, and 9 junctional nucleotides match TRBD2. The encoded CDR3 is CASIGLAIPYEQYF. The DNA is TGTGCCAGCATAGGACTAGCGATACCCTACGAGCAGTACTTC.